This T cell receptor (beta chain) was captured by sequencing in a study of blood T cell repertoires in COVID-19 (dated by TCRdb to about 2020). Regarding the complete study: Samples from collaborators originated in the United States, Italy and Spain and spanned both the acute and convalescent phases of COVID-19. The samples were drawn from two sources: the first 160 participants of the ongoing ImmuneRACE study, and 1,200 or so subjects contributed by 6 global collaborators. Where available, HLA class I and class II types were obtained from metadata supplied by the sample provider rather than from assay-based typing. Subjects who had been exposed to COVID-19, were actively infected with it, or had recovered from it provided the deeply sampled blood TCRbeta repertoires that made up the dataset. The repertoires were made available in a free public database intended to serve as a resource for research on the immune response to SARS-CoV-2. Sample metadata almost always included a de-identified subject ID, COVID-19 status, age in years and sex. The material from the prospective study consisted of cDNA or gDNA derived from T cells, B-cell-depleted T cells, or PBMCs.

Worth noting for this clone: Its recognized antigen is unknown. Per-nucleotide qualities are absent, and no much larger clonotype sits a single base away.

General conclusions and limits of the study: The amount of clinical and demographic metadata varied by source and participant and was provided uncurated.

The CDR3 sequence holds 16 residues, the cysteine and phenylalanine included. The sequence is cut down to CDR3 DNA, 48 bases in frame from base 1. Here V drops 0 bases and J drops 3 bases, and the junction holds 4 bases not matched to any gene. The germline V gene encodes CDR1 ENHRY and CDR2 SYGVKD. TCRbeta CDR3 regions were amplified from genomic DNA using the immunoSEQ Assay, a bias-controlled multiplex PCR. The paper's processing steps were these. The number of nucleated cells in each sample was estimated by amplification of reference gene primers within the assay. To quantify the absolute abundance of each unique TCRbeta CDR3 rearrangement, sequence reads were collapsed and filtered. Productive Simpson clonality was computed per sample as the square root of Simpson's diversity index over productive rearrangements. The immuneACCESS repertoire file appears here via TCRdb, limited to in-frame rearrangements. These files lack a portion of the clones; in checked studies, under half of the deficit traces to unresolved V genes, and the cause of the others is not known. Clone size and the V and J calls come from that table; the DNA yielded D and trimming. In this sample the table shows approximately 270,000 clones, roughly 90% of which occur a single time. The top ten hold 2.8% of the sample.

In the prospective study, participants were roughly 18 to 100 years old, resided in 25 or so geographic areas of the United States, and were enrolled through a virtual design. In the prospective study, cohorts were assigned on the basis of participant-reported clinical history obtained from a screening survey and a study questionnaire. Exposed participants had been in contact with someone with a PCR-confirmed or clinician-diagnosed COVID-19 case within 2 weeks of study entry. Mobile phlebotomists in the prospective study collected whole blood, serum and a nasopharyngeal or oropharyngeal swab from every participant. Additional blood draws and questionnaires over a 2-month period could optionally be provided by prospective study participants. Blood samples from the prospective study were shipped frozen or at room temperature prior to DNA extraction.

This TCR was sampled from a man aged 35-49 years who had been exposed to COVID-19. The rearranged chain carries TRBV10-3 and TRBJ2-2, and 7 junction bases match TRBD1. Material: PBMCs or T cells enriched from blood (not recorded which). The nucleotides read TGTGCCATCAGTGAGTCCCGACAGGGCGACACCGGGGAGCTGTTTTTT. This encodes CAISESRQGDTGELFF.